This T cell receptor (beta chain) was observed in a study of T cell responses to AZD1222 COVID-19 vaccine (dated by TCRdb to about 2021). In the study overall: Because spike-specific TCR depth and breadth did not differ between the two schedules, AZD1222 recipients who got a second dose at roughly 4 weeks were pooled with those who got a second dose at roughly 12 weeks. TCR sequencing was performed for 230 to 250 trial participants, of whom about 200 were given two doses of AZD1222 and 26 were given two doses of MenACWY control vaccine. Enrollment into the trials was organized by age into subgroups of 18-55, 56-69 and 70-plus years, and those subgroups contained approximately 150, 30 and 60 TCR-sequenced participants, respectively. Results and caveats for the whole study, not just this receptor: After two AZD1222 doses, both the breadth and the depth of spike-specific TCRs were significantly higher than at day 0 and than in MenACWY recipients. Vaccine-associated CD4 TCRs spanned the whole spike protein, with dominant responses in regions 160-218 and 743-854. The 56-69-year group was small, and its depth increase did not reach significance, likely because of low power. Because no samples from the day 14 peak response were available, repertoires could be characterized only after the peak T cell response. Most participants were white British and females outnumbered males, and the authors suggested that clonal diversity may have been underestimated. Nearly half of unique spike-specific TCRs reportedly recognized epitopes outside regions mutated in the B.1.351 and B.1.1.7 variants. Only five or six AZD1222 recipients were SARS-CoV-2 seropositive at baseline, limiting conclusions about previously exposed vaccinees.

The CDR3 regions of human TCRbeta chains were analyzed by immunosequencing. Per the source publication's procedure: Repertoire TCRs were matched against a reference library of SARS-CoV-2-specific TCRs generated with the MIRA antigen-specificity platform. Breadth was defined as the fraction of unique TCRs that were SARS-CoV-2-associated. Depth was defined as the fraction of total T cells that were SARS-CoV-2-associated. Each spike-specific TCR was assigned to its reactive spike region and to a CD4 or CD8 class using the MIRA data. Log10-transformed breadth and depth values were compared by one-way ANOVA with Sidak's multiple comparisons tests. TCRdb holds this immuneACCESS table with in-frame rearrangements only. Some clones are missing; in checked studies, unresolved V genes explain under half, and the rest has no known cause. The DNA gave D and trimming, while V, J and clone size come from that table. Counted in this sample were fewer than 130,000 clones; roughly 92% of them appeared once. The ten top clones hold 7.8% of the sample.

Concerning this clone itself: Its antigen target is currently unknown. One base away there is no much larger clone; base qualities are not given.

In light of the paper, this sample's time point label describes: baseline before first vaccination. Vaccinee samples came from UK trials COV001 and COV002, including a single-blind randomized controlled phase 2/3 trial of AZD1222 (ChAdOx1 nCoV-19) in healthy adults. Trial participant PBMC samples were collected at day 0 and day 28 after the second dose for TCRbeta chain sequencing. The CDR3 sequence holds 13 residues, the cysteine and phenylalanine included. Kept here is only the CDR3 DNA, which spans 39 bases and is read in frame from base 1. The germline V gene specifies SGDLS as CDR1 and YYNGEE as CDR2. Deletion took 4 bases off V and 3 bases off J, with a span of 7 bases between the germline ends.

The sequences come from peripheral blood, collected on day 0 of AZD1222 vaccination. The V and J segments used are TRBV9 and TRBJ2-2, with the identity of the D gene unclear. The receptor comes from an adult in good health. DNA sequence: TGTGCCAGCAGCCAGATGGACACCGGGGAGCTGTTTTTT. Translated, this is CASSQMDTGELFF. Beyond the CDR3, the reference TRBV9 and TRBJ2-2 genes provide the residues; the full variable domain reads: DSGVTQTPKHLITATGQRVTLRCSPRSGDLSVYWYQQSLDQGLQFLIQYYNGEERAKGNILERFSAQQFPDLHSELNLSSLELGDSALYFCASSQMDTGELFFGEGSRLTVL.